This is a list of T cell receptor beta chains from one sample in a study of regulatory T cells in long-lasting Graves disease. Using its own MiXCR run on the multiplex PCR reads, TCRdb lists one record per CDR3 protein. The table lists 400,000 to 500,000 distinct CDR3 sequences, roughly 17% of them singletons, with about 25% in the top ten. The sample was also reused in another study, on T cells in Graves' hyperthyroidism and ophthalmopathy.

The sequencing used peripheral blood mononuclear cells (PBMCs), collected at new diagnosis, from a patient treated with antithyroid drugs. The receptors come from a woman aged 18-30 years with Graves disease. Both conserved end residues are part of each CDR3. Fields, in order: V gene, D gene, clone size, J gene, CDR3 DNA, CDR3 protein. A D gene is named only where the DNA matches it firmly. Clone size appears in some rows only: once, few, many, or a class for an expanded clone.

v_gene: TRBV29-1; d_gene: TRBD1; abundance: -; j_gene: TRBJ1-1; CDR3nt: TGCAGCGTTGAAGAAAATGCAGGGGGAAGCACTGAAGCTTTCTTT; CDR3aa: CSVEENAGGSTEAFF
v_gene: TRBV20-1; d_gene: TRBD1; abundance: few; j_gene: TRBJ1-5; CDR3nt: TGCAGTGCTAGAGACGCTCGGACAGGGGACAATCAGCCCCAGCATTTT; CDR3aa: CSARDARTGDNQPQHF
v_gene: TRBV20-1; d_gene: -; abundance: many; j_gene: TRBJ1-3; CDR3nt: TGCAGTGCTAGAGATCTGGGGGAGGGGCGAAACACCATATATTTT; CDR3aa: CSARDLGEGRNTIYF
v_gene: TRBV20-1; d_gene: -; abundance: few; j_gene: TRBJ2-3; CDR3nt: TGCAGTGCTAGAGCTGCAGGGAGGATAAATACGCAGTATTTT; CDR3aa: CSARAAGRINTQYF
v_gene: TRBV2; d_gene: TRBD1; abundance: many; j_gene: TRBJ1-4; CDR3nt: TGTGCCAGCAGGCGACAGGGCCGCAATGAAAAACTGTTTTTT; CDR3aa: CASRRQGRNEKLFF
v_gene: TRBV29-1; d_gene: -; abundance: few; j_gene: TRBJ2-2; CDR3nt: TGCAGCGTTGGGGCTTTCGGGGAGCTGTTTTTT; CDR3aa: CSVGAFGELFF
v_gene: TRBV7-2; d_gene: -; abundance: many; j_gene: TRBJ2-4; CDR3nt: TGTGCCAGCAGCTTAGGTGGGACAACCTACTTC; CDR3aa: CASSLGGTTYF
v_gene: TRBV12-3/TRBV12-4; d_gene: TRBD2; abundance: few; j_gene: TRBJ2-7; CDR3nt: TGTGCCAGCAGCCCCCGAGGCGGTGCGGGAGCCGAGCAGTACTTC; CDR3aa: CASSPRGGAGAEQYF
v_gene: TRBV13; d_gene: -; abundance: -; j_gene: TRBJ1-2; CDR3nt: TGTGCCAGCAGCTTAAGAGGGATGGAGGTTGACTATGGCTACACCTTC; CDR3aa: CASSLRGMEVDYGYTF
v_gene: TRBV11-2; d_gene: -; abundance: many; j_gene: TRBJ1-2; CDR3nt: TGTGCCAGCAGCTTAGGTCGGGGGGCGAGCTATGGCTACACCTTC; CDR3aa: CASSLGRGASYGYTF
v_gene: TRBV11-2; d_gene: TRBD1; abundance: many; j_gene: TRBJ2-1; CDR3nt: TGTGCCAGCAGCCTCTCTCGGGACAGGGGACGGTTATACAATGAGCAGTTCTTC; CDR3aa: CASSLSRDRGRLYNEQFF
v_gene: TRBV29-1; d_gene: -; abundance: few; j_gene: TRBJ2-7; CDR3nt: TGCAGCGTTGGCAGAACGGACGAGCAGTACTTC; CDR3aa: CSVGRTDEQYF
v_gene: TRBV6-5; d_gene: -; abundance: few; j_gene: TRBJ1-5; CDR3nt: TGTGCCAGCAGTTACAAACAGTATAGCAATCAGCCCCAGCATTTT; CDR3aa: CASSYKQYSNQPQHF
v_gene: TRBV20-1; d_gene: TRBD2; abundance: many; j_gene: TRBJ2-3; CDR3nt: TGCAGTGCTAGTGATCGGACTAGCGGAACAGATACGCAGTATTTT; CDR3aa: CSASDRTSGTDTQYF
v_gene: TRBV7-3; d_gene: -; abundance: many; j_gene: TRBJ2-3; CDR3nt: TGTGCCAGCAGCTTATCTGGGGGAGCAGATACGCAGTATTTT; CDR3aa: CASSLSGGADTQYF
v_gene: TRBV30; d_gene: -; abundance: few; j_gene: TRBJ2-5; CDR3nt: TGTGCCTGGGGGGGCTATGAGACCCAGTACTTC; CDR3aa: CAWGGYETQYF
v_gene: TRBV7-2; d_gene: -; abundance: few; j_gene: TRBJ1-5; CDR3nt: TGTGCCAGCAGCTTGGTGCGGGTTTTGGAGCCCCAGCATTTT; CDR3aa: CASSLVRVLEPQHF
v_gene: TRBV3-1; d_gene: -; abundance: many; j_gene: TRBJ2-5; CDR3nt: TGTGCCAGCAGTTGGGACAATCGGGGCGAGACCCAGTACTTC; CDR3aa: CASSWDNRGETQYF
v_gene: TRBV20-1; d_gene: TRBD1; abundance: few; j_gene: TRBJ2-5; CDR3nt: TGCAGTGCTAGAAGGGACAGGGTAGGCGAGACCCAGTACTTC; CDR3aa: CSARRDRVGETQYF
v_gene: TRBV9; d_gene: TRBD2; abundance: few; j_gene: TRBJ2-5; CDR3nt: TGTGCCAGCAGCGTAGGTCCTAGCGGGAGGGCCTTCCAAGAGACCCAGTACTTC; CDR3aa: CASSVGPSGRAFQETQYF
v_gene: TRBV27; d_gene: TRBD2; abundance: many; j_gene: TRBJ2-3; CDR3nt: TGTGCCAGCAGTTTAGGACTAGCGGGAGGTTGGGAAGATACGCAGTATTTT; CDR3aa: CASSLGLAGGWEDTQYF
v_gene: TRBV28; d_gene: -; abundance: many; j_gene: TRBJ1-5; CDR3nt: TGTGCCAGCAGTTTTCGCCTGACAGGCGGCAATCAGCCCCAGCATTTT; CDR3aa: CASSFRLTGGNQPQHF